This TCR beta chain was identified during a study of blood T cell repertoires in COVID-19. Study-level information: T cells, B-cell-depleted T cells, or PBMCs supplied cDNA or gDNA.

The table came from immunoSEQ multiplex PCR; TCRdb's copy has only in-frame clones and leaves some out. The table lists 150,000 to 200,000 clones, about four fifths of them singletons, with 12% in the top ten. Before being deemed recovered, Cohort 3 donors had two negative PCRs, clearance, or symptom resolution. CDR3 size: 15 residues. Trimming shortened V by 7 bases and J by 1 base, and 17 bases separated the two germline ends. Germline V gives CDR1 MDHEN, CDR2 SYDVKM. This clone was seen only a few times. The rearrangement joins TRBV28 to TRBJ2-7; D possibly corresponds to TRBD2 (7 bases). This TCR derives from a man aged 50-59 years who had recovered from COVID-19. Sequenced: PBMCs or T cells enriched from blood (not recorded which). The CDR3 region has the DNA TGTGCCAGCACCCTCCCGGGGGGCCGGTCCTACGAGCAGTACTTC. Its translation: CASTLPGGRSYEQYF.